One sample yielded the 9 T cell receptor beta chains listed below, sequenced in a study of neurological immune-mediated disorders (dated by TCRdb to the late 2010s). The library was generated by 5' RACE. Data came from an Illumina HiSeq 2500. Through fastp at Q25 and MiXCR, TCRdb rebuilt clones from the public reads, retaining in-frame beta chains. Merged by CDR3 protein, the rows form single entries marked with the most common genes and DNA. This sample gives 130,000 or so distinct CDR3 sequences in total; 3% to 3.5% of them show up just once. The ten largest clones capture 1% to 1.5% of the sample. Sequenced input: PBMCs. These receptors all come from a woman in her 30s with multiple sclerosis.

The table lists this clonotype with a few counts. The chain uses TRBV20-1 and TRBJ2-2; 7 bases fit TRBD1. The CDR3 consists of 12 residues. Trimming removed 4 bases from V and 7 bases from J; junction bases left unmatched: 3. Germline CDR1 is DFQATT and CDR2 is SNEGSKA (reference sequence). CDR3: CSAKTGLGELFF. DNA of the CDR3: TGCAGTGCTAAGACAGGGCTCGGGGAGCTGTTTTTT.

This clonotype was observed many times. In nucleotides, the CDR3 is TGCAGTGCTAGAGATCCAGGGTTTAGTTACGAGCAGTACTTC. Translation gives CSARDPGFSYEQYF. The chain is built from TRBV20-1 and TRBJ2-7, with D maybe TRBD1 (5 bases). CDR1 and CDR2 (germline): DFQATT, SNEGSKA (reference sequence). Trimming removed 0 bases from V and 4 bases from J, with 13 bases in between. The CDR3 sequence is 14 residues long.

This clonotype was counted at least ten times. The rearrangement joins TRBV3-1 to TRBJ2-6; D call uncertain. CDR1 and CDR2 from the germline V gene are LGHDT and YNNKEL (reference sequence). CDR3 length: 15 amino acids. V was cut by 3 bases and J by 0 bases, with 6 bases left in between. The CDR3 nucleotides read TGTGCCAGCAGCCATCCAGGCTCTGGGGCCAACGTCCTGACTTTC. As protein: CASSHPGSGANVLTF.

Ten or more counts support this clonotype. The CDR3 nucleotides are TGTGCCAGCAGATCCGGGACAGGGGTTTCACCCCTCCACTTT. Residues: CASRSGTGVSPLHF. The rearrangement links TRBV12-3 or TRBV12-4 to TRBJ1-6; 10 bases align to TRBD1. V was clipped by 6 bases and J by 9 bases; unmatched bases: 5. The CDR3 consists of 14 residues.

This clonotype was observed many times. The chain has TRBV29-1 and TRBJ1-1, with D perhaps matching TRBD1 (6 bases). Germline CDR1 is SQVTM and CDR2 is ANQGSEA. Trimming shortened V by 3 bases and J by 0 bases, and 8 bases separated the two germline ends. This CDR3 is built from 13 residues. The CDR3 is CSVEQGLNTEAFF. The CDR3, as DNA: TGCAGCGTTGAGCAGGGGTTGAACACTGAAGCTTTCTTT.

This clonotype came up many times. This chain links TRBV25-1 with TRBJ2-5; 7 bases map to TRBD2. CDR1 and CDR2 from the germline V gene are MGHDK and SYGVNS. This CDR3 has 15 residues. J was trimmed by 2 bases and V by 3 bases; bases with no gene match: 6. CDR3 sequence (DNA): TGTGCCAGCAGTGACTCTACTAGCGAACAAGAGACCCAGTACTTC. This sequence encodes CASSDSTSEQETQYF.

This clonotype was detected many times. This rearrangement joins TRBV29-1 to TRBJ2-3; 8 bases fit TRBD1. Germline CDR1 is SQVTM and CDR2 is ANQGSEA. V gave up 8 bases and J gave up 6 bases; unmatched junction bases: 16. The CDR3 runs to 15 residues. CDR3 sequence: CSTRKTIRGPDTQYF. DNA for the CDR3: TGCAGCACCCGGAAGACGATCAGGGGGCCCGATACGCAGTATTTT.

This clonotype was recorded many times. The chain couples TRBV13 to TRBJ1-4, with D possibly TRBD1 on 6 matching bases. This CDR3 is built from 14 residues. CDR1 and CDR2 from the germline V gene are PRHDT and FYEKMQ (reference sequence). The ends were cut back, 5 bases at V and 8 bases at J, with 15 bases in the middle. The CDR3 reads CASSPRGRGEKLFF. The CDR3 DNA follows: TGTGCCAGCAGCCCCAGGGGCCGAGGGGAAAAACTGTTTTTT.

This clonotype was counted ten times or more. The chain joins TRBV12-3 or TRBV12-4 to TRBJ1-6; D is undetermined. This CDR3 spans 15 amino acids. Trimming shortened V by 2 bases and J by 7 bases, and 12 bases separated the two germline ends. In DNA, the CDR3 is TGTGCCAGCAGTTTAATTCCGGGCGAGAATTCACCCCTCCACTTT. The encoded protein is CASSLIPGENSPLHF.